This T cell receptor beta chain emerged from a study of monozygotic twins with inflammatory bowel disease. Regarding the study as a whole: Possibly because of limited power, concordant and discordant twins showed no difference in repertoire similarity.

The CDR3 runs to 16 residues. Germline loops: CDR1 DFQATT, CDR2 SNEGSKA (reference sequence). Concerning this clonotype: Its antigen is unidentified.

Each sample's cDNA came from eight separate reactions. For each CDR3 protein, TCRdb gives one entry from its re-call of the 5' RACE reads, without DNA. The sample is made up of fewer than 550,000 distinct CDR3 sequences, and the top ten hold approximately 2.3% of it. The rearrangement uses TRBV20-1 and TRBJ2-7; absent DNA, TCRdb's TRBD1 call cannot be checked. The TCR was taken from a human donor with ulcerative colitis or Crohn's disease, or a healthy co-twin of an affected twin (not recorded which). Sequencing was done on a sample of blood. This CDR3 is CSARVTPGAGAHEQYF.